This T cell receptor (beta chain) was captured by sequencing in a study of cytomegalovirus exposure and HLA in healthy donors (TCRdb year 2017). Study-wide context: An earlier analysis of some 620 of the donors reported 276 Gb of sequence data and around 110 million unique TCR beta sequences obtained from around 170 million T cells. Donor age, sex, ethnicity and CMV serostatus were compiled together with the repertoire data. Genome-wide SNP genotypes for about 65% of the 666 donors were used in a later genetic analysis, which treated that subset as a discovery cohort. All discovery cohort repertoires had been generated on a single sequencing platform. In the later analysis, no new phenotypic data were used to find candidate immune exposures; instead, reliance was placed on TCR beta sequences and their occurrence across donors. High-throughput TCR immunosequencing, statistical association of individual TCRs with disease status, and machine learning were combined to predict cytomegalovirus infection status. Both class I and class II loci were covered by HLA typing, at four-digit resolution. A handful of DR-DQ haplotypes were handled as single units for association and clustering because linkage in the cohort was strong. To study patterns of TCR occurrence, a later analysis re-analyzed previously published TCR beta repertoires from under 750 donors and added high-resolution HLA genotyping. A separate validation cohort of 100 to 150 different subjects was used in addition to the roughly 720-subject first cohort. Around 320 gigabases of sequencing data and approximately 84 million unique TCR sequences were included in an early release covering roughly 600 HLA-typed donors. Of the roughly 390 genotyped donors, less than 90% were placed in the genetic ancestry cluster associated with self-reported Caucasian donors. Among about 370 genotyped donors of the cohort, an average of around 220,000 unique TCR beta nucleotide sequences was sequenced per donor, of which about 18% were non-productive. The study aimed to test whether signatures of past pathogen exposure could be identified by cataloging public T cell receptors. The study used immunosequencing to profile the T cell repertoires of 600 to 850 subjects and linked those repertoires to cytomegalovirus serostatus. To decide whether each TCR beta V gene segment behaved as functional or pseudogenic, an earlier analysis of approximately 590 of the donors relied on high-throughput TCR beta sequencing. Typing coverage varied by locus: roughly 629-640 donors for A, B, C, DRB1 and DQB1; more than 500 for DQA1; over 600 for DPA1; 450 to 480 for DPB1.

The research as a whole found: In a later analysis, TCR association rates were found to vary across HLA loci, with the most associated TCRs seen for DRB1 alleles and the fewest for HLA-C alleles. Most TCR sequences were observed very rarely across donors, whereas some public TCRs were present in many individuals. A further reported finding was that TCR beta sequences accurately predicted the HLA-A and HLA-B alleles for most subjects in the first cohort. A later genetic analysis reported fewer N-insertions in productive TCRs among donors in an Asian-associated ancestry cluster than the approximately 670-donor mean. In a later analysis, HLA-associated TCR beta chains were found to be more clonally expanded and to have lower generation probabilities than equally common non-associated chains. An association between a missense DCLRE1C variant and V-gene and J-gene trimming of TCR beta chains was found in a later genetic analysis and replicated in an independent cohort. In a later analysis, most CMV-associated TCR beta chains were found to appear HLA-restricted, with HLA associations seemingly driven largely by CMV exposure. HLA typing was unavailable for some donors at each locus, so association tests used only the typed subset. Presence/absence analyses assumed roughly uniform sequencing depth across donors, an assumption that may not hold. An earlier analysis of 587 of the donors showed that most TCR beta V segments appeared in productive rearrangements either about 90% or about 30% of the time, which broadly matched IMGT annotations. This cohort had only TCR beta chains sequenced, and the lack of alpha or paired-chain data limited which features could be detected. In both the original and validation cohorts, the classifier was reported to diagnose cytomegalovirus status with high specificity and sensitivity. Correlated functional status among segregating V segments might be attributable to linkage disequilibrium, but an unknown experimental factor could not be ruled out. In vitro tests confirmed that a few of the cytomegalovirus-associated TCR beta chains recognize cytomegalovirus antigens. Immune exposure information for the cohort was limited to CMV serostatus. Seventeen rarely observed V segments, including chromosome 9 orphons, were excluded from the earlier analysis of about 610 of the donors because counts were too low. A cluster of highly shared sequence variants was judged likely to represent a technical artifact of the sequencing pipeline. The 87-base-pair reads could not distinguish some IMGT-functional V segments, including TRBV6-2 and TRBV6-3, so those segments were excluded. Several of the top co-occurrence clusters appeared to be linked to parvovirus B19, influenza, CMV and Epstein-Barr virus, according to a later analysis. Strong co-occurrence of HLA alleles, especially DR and DQ, made assigning TCR associations to individual alleles difficult. Specific HLA alleles were associated with roughly 17,000 TCR beta sequences at a false discovery rate of 0.05 in a later analysis. It was suggested by the authors that the approach could potentially be generalized to other disease states and immunological phenotypes. In the study, 150 to 200 TCR beta chains were listed as associated with cytomegalovirus.

A word on this clone: No antigen is known for it. No per-base quality is available; no much larger clone lies one base away.

Libraries were built with the immunoSEQ multiplex PCR assay. A mixture of 60 forward primers for TCR Vbeta segments and 13 reverse primers for TCR Jbeta segments was used in the multiplex PCR. A multiplex PCR assay on genomic DNA amplified the CDR3 region of rearranged TCR beta genes. The Illumina HiSeq System was used to sequence the amplified TCR beta libraries as 87-base-pair reads. On the study's bioinformatics: In a later analysis, tens of millions of unique TCR beta chains were counted across the 650 to 700 repertoires, and about 9.9 million of these chains were shared by at least two donors. A nearest-neighbor algorithm error-corrected the raw reads and collapsed the reads into unique sequences, merging closely related sequences to remove PCR and sequencing errors. To assign V, D and J gene segments, CDR3 sequences were aligned to IMGT reference sequences. For a sequence to be retained, a match of at least six nucleotides was required to both a V gene segment and a J gene segment. Rearrangements were classified as productive when the CDR3 lacked stop codons and remained in frame with V and J, and all other rearrangements were classified as non-productive. Following IMGT convention, CDR3 was defined as the stretch from the second conserved V-encoded cysteine up to the conserved J-encoded phenylalanine. Sequences without an unambiguous match to a single V gene segment were excluded from the earlier analysis of about 600 of the donors. An earlier analysis of under 750 of the donors called V segments functional above 56.7% productive rearrangements and segregating when the between-donor standard deviation exceeded 5%. A statistical classification framework was built for diagnosing cytomegalovirus status from the catalog of TCR beta chain sequences. In a later analysis, TCR nucleotide sequences were compared against IMGT/GENE-DB human TR gene sequences so that V and J genes could be assigned. The TCRdist pipeline was used in a later analysis to assign CDR3 sequences and most-parsimonious VDJ recombination scenarios. In a later analysis, each TCR beta chain was defined by its CDR3 amino acid sequence together with its V-gene family, and reads without a unique V-gene family were excluded. In a later analysis, some 600 highly shared, low-generation-probability nucleotide sequences were removed to address suspected cross-contamination and a sequencing artifact. For each public chain, a later analysis derived a clonal expansion index from normalized ranks of inferred template counts within each repertoire. In a later analysis, generation probabilities were computed with a VDJ recombination model fitted to out-of-frame rearrangements, and the resulting probabilities were checked against IGoR. In a later analysis, TCR-TCR, TCR-HLA and TCR-CMV co-occurrence was scored with hypergeometric tests, and a repertoire-size bias correction was applied to TCR pairs. In a later analysis, false discovery rates were estimated by permuting HLA or CMV assignments 20 times. In a later analysis, co-occurring TCRs were grouped with DBSCAN, and TCRdist sequence similarity was added when clustering was performed within HLA-allele-positive subsets. For co-occurrence clustering, repertoires with fewer than 30,000 or more than 120,000 public chains were excluded, along with a handful of repertoires with anomalous nucleotide sharing. Here the immuneACCESS table is served through TCRdb, limited to in-frame sequences with V and J called. Missing clones are a known gap in these copies; in checked studies unresolved V genes cover under half, and the rest lacks a known reason. V and J calls and clone size are given by that table; D and trimming were obtained from the DNA. The sample includes about 160,000 clones, with approximately 82% observed a single time. In total, the top ten clones hold 6.4% of the sample.

In total, 630 or so healthy bone marrow donors made up the cohort. At the time of sampling, every cohort member was nominally healthy, though immune exposures that went unrecorded were likely present. The donor was CMV seropositive and belonged to the group of 250 to 300 seropositive cohort members. A peripheral blood sample was provided by each donor, and peripheral blood mononuclear cells were used for TCR beta sequencing. Genomic DNA was extracted from the blood cell samples with the Qiagen DNeasy Blood Extraction Kit. Including the terminal cysteine and phenylalanine, the CDR3 comprises 19 residues. The DNA shown is the 57-base CDR3, in frame from base 1. Germline trimming: 4 bases from V, 4 bases from J; junction bases outside gene matches: 10. The germline V gene (reference sequence) supplies CDR1 LNHNV and CDR2 YYDKDF.

This clonotype was sampled from a man aged 45-65 years in good health and CMV-seropositive. The rearranged chain carries TRBV15 and TRBJ2-2; TRBD2 fits 15 bases in the junction. Sample: PBMCs. The CDR3 loop reads CATSIRGLAGGSGTGELFF. The bases read TGTGCCACCAGCATCAGGGGACTAGCGGGAGGCTCTGGCACCGGGGAGCTGTTTTTT.